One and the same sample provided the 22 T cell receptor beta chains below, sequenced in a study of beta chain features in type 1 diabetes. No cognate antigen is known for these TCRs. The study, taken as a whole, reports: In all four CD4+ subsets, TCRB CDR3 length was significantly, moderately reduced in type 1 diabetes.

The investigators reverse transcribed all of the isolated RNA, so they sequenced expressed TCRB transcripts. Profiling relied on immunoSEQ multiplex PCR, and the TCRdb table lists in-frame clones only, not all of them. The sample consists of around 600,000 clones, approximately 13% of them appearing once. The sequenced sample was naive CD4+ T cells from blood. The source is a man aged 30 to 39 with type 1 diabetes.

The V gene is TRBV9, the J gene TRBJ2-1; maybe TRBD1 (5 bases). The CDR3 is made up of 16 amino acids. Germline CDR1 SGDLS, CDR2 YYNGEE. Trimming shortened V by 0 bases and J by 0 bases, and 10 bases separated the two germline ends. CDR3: CASSVEQESSYNEQFF. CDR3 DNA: TGTGCCAGCAGCGTAGAACAGGAGAGCTCCTACAATGAGCAGTTCTTC.

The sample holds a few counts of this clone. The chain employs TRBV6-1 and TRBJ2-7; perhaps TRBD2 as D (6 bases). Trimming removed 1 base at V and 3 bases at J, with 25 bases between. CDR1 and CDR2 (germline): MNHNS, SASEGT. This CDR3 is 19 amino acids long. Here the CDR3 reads CASSEDVGRGFEDYYEQYF. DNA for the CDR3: TGTGCCAGCAGTGAAGACGTGGGGCGAGGGTTTGAGGACTACTACGAGCAGTACTTC.

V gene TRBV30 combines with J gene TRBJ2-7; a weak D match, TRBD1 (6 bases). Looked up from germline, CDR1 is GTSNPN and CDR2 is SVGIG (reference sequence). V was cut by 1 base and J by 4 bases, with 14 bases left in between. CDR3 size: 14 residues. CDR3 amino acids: CAWSEPTGIYEQYF. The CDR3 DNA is TGTGCCTGGAGTGAACCCACAGGGATATACGAGCAGTACTTC.

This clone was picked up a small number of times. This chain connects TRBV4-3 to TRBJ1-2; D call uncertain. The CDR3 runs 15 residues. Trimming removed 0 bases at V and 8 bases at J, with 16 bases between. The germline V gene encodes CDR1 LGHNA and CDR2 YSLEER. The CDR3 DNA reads TGCGCCAGCAGCCAAGAATCGTCCGGGGTGGACGGCTACACCTTC. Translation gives CASSQESSGVDGYTF.

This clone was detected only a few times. The CDR3 loop reads CSVALSPTDTQYF. The CDR3, as DNA: TGCAGCGTCGCACTTAGCCCCACAGATACGCAGTATTTT. This sequence joins TRBV29-1 and TRBJ2-3; no definite D call. The CDR3 is 13 amino acids. With 6 bases removed from V and 2 bases from J, the gap between germline ends came to 12 bases. Germline loops: CDR1 SQVTM, CDR2 ANQGSEA.

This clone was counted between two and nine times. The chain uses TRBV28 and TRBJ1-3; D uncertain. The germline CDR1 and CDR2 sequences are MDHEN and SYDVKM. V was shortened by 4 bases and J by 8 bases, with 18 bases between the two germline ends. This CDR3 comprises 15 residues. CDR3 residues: CASSSLGRGGYTIYF. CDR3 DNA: TGTGCCAGCAGTTCCTTGGGGAGAGGAGGATACACCATATATTTT.

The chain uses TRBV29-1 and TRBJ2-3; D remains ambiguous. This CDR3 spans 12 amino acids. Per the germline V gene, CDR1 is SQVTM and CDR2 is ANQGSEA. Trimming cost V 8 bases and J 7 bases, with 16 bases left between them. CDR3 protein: CSLVTDGHTQYF. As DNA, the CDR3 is TGCAGCCTAGTAACCGACGGCCATACGCAGTATTTT.

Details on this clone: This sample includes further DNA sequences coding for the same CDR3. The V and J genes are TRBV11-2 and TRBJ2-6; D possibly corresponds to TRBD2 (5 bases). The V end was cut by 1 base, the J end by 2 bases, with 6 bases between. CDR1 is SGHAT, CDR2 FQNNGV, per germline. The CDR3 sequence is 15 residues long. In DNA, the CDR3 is TGTGCCAGCAGCTTAGGAGGGACTGGGGCCAACGTCCTGACTTTC. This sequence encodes CASSLGGTGANVLTF.

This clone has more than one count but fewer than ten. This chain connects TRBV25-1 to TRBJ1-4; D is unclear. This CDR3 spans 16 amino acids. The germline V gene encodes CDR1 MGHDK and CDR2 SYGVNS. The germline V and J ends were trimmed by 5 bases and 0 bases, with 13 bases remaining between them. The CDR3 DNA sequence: TGTGCCAGCAGTTCGGGGTTATCGGCAACTAATGAAAAACTGTTTTTT. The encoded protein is CASSSGLSATNEKLFF.

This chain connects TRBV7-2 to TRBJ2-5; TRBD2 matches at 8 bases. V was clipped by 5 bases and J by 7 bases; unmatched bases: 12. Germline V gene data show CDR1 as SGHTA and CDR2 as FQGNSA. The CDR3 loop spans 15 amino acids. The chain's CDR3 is CASSARTAAGGTQYF. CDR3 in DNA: TGTGCCAGCAGCGCCAGGACAGCCGCGGGGGGGACCCAGTACTTC.

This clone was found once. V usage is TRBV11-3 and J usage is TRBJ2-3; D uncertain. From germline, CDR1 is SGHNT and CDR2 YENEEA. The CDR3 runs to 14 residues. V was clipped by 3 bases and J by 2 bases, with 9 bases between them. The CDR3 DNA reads TGTGCCAGCAGCTTTGGGGTAGCCACAGATACGCAGTATTTT. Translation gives CASSFGVATDTQYF.

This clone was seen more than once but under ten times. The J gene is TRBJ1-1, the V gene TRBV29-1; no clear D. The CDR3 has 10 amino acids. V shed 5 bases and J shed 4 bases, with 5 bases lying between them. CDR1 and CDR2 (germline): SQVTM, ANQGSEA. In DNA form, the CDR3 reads TGCAGCGTTTCTCTCACTGAAGCTTTCTTT. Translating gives CSVSLTEAFF.

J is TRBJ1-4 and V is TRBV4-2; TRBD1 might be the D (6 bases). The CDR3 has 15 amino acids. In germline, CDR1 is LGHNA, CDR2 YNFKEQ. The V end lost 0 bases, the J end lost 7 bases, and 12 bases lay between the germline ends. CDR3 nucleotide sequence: TGTGCCAGCAGCCAAGATGTCCAGGGGAGTGAAAAACTGTTTTTT. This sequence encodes CASSQDVQGSEKLFF.

In DNA, the CDR3 is TGTGCCAGCAGCCCGTTCCCGCTGATTACTTCCCTCCACTTT. Translating it yields CASSPFPLITSLHF. The V call is TRBV14, the J call TRBJ1-6; D gene ambiguous. This CDR3 spans 14 amino acids. CDR1 is SGHDN, CDR2 FVKESK, per germline. Trimming removed 4 bases from V and 14 bases from J, with 18 bases in between. The full variable domain, completed using reference TRBV14 and TRBJ1-6, is EAGVTQFPSHSVIEKGQTVTLRCDPISGHDNLYWYRRVMGKEIKFLLHFVKESKQDESGMPNNRFLAERTGGTYSTLKVQPAELEDSGVYFCASSPFPLITSLHFGNGTRLTVT.

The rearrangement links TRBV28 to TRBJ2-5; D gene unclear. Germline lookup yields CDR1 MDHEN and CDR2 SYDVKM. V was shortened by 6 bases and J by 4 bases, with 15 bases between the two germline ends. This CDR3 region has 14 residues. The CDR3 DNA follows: TGTGCCAGCAGCTCGGGTGGTGACGGAGAGACCCAGTACTTC. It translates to CASSSGGDGETQYF.

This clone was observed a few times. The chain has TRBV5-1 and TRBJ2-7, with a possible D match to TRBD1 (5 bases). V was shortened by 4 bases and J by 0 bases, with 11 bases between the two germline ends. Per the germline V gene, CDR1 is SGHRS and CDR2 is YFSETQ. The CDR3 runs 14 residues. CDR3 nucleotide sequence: TGCGCCAGCAGCCCCCAGGGTGTCTCCTACGAGCAGTACTTC. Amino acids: CASSPQGVSYEQYF.

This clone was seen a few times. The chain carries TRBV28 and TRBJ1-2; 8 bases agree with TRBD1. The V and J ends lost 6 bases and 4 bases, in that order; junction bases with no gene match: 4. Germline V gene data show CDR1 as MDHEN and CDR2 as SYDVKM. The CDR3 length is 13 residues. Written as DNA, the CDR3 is TGTGCCAGCAGATCTGACAGGGGCTATGGCTACACCTTC. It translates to CASRSDRGYGYTF.

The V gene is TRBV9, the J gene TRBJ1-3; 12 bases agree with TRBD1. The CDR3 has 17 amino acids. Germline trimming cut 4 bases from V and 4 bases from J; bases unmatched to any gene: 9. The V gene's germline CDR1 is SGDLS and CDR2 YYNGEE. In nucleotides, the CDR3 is TGTGCCAGCAGCCCAAGGAGGGGACAGGGGGCCGGAAACACCATATATTTT. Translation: CASSPRRGQGAGNTIYF.

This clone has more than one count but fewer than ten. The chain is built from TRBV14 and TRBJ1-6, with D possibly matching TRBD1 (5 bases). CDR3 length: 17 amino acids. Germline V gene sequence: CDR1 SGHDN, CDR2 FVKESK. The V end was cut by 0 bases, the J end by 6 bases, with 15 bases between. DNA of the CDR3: TGTGCCAGCAGCCAAGAGAGGGTCAGGGAGAGTAATTCACCCCTCCACTTT. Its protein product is CASSQERVRESNSPLHF.

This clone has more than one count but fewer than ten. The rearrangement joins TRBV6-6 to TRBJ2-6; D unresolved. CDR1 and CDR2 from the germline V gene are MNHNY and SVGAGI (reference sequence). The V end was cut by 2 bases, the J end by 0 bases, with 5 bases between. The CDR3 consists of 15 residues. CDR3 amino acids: CASSYLYSGANVLTF. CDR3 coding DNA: TGTGCCAGCAGTTACCTGTACTCTGGGGCCAACGTCCTGACTTTC.

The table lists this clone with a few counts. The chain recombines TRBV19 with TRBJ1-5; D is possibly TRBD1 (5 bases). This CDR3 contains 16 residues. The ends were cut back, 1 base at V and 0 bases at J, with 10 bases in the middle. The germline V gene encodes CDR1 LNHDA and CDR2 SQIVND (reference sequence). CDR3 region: CASSIVLRVSNQPQHF. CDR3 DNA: TGTGCCAGTAGTATAGTACTCAGGGTTAGCAATCAGCCCCAGCATTTT. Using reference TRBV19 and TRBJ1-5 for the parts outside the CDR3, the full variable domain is DGGITQSPKYLFRKEGQNVTLSCEQNLNHDAMYWYRQDPGQGLRLIYYSQIVNDFQKGDIAEGYSVSREKKESFPLTVTSAQKNPTAFYLCASSIVLRVSNQPQHFGDGTRLSIL.

CDR3 DNA sequence: TGCAGCGTTGAAGAACATATGAACACTGAAGCTTTCTTT. The encoded protein is CSVEEHMNTEAFF. The chain is built from TRBV29-1 and TRBJ1-1; D call uncertain. The V end was cut by 0 bases, the J end by 0 bases, with 5 bases between. Germline values: CDR1 SQVTM, CDR2 ANQGSEA. The CDR3 runs 13 residues.